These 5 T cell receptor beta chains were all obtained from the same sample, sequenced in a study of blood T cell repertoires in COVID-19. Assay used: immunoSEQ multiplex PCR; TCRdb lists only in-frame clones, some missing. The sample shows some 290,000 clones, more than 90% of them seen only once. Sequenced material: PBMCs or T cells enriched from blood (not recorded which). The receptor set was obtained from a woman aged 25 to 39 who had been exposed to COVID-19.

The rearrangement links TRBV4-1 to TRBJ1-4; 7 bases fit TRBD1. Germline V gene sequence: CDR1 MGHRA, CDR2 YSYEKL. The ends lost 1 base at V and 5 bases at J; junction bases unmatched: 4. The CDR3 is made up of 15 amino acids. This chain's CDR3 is CASSQGQGDNEKLFF. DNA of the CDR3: TGCGCCAGCAGCCAAGGACAGGGCGACAATGAAAAACTGTTTTTT.

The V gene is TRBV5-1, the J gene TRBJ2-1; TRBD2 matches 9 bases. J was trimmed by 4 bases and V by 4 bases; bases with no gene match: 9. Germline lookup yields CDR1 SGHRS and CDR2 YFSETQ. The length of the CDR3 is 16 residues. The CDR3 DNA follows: TGCGCCAGCAGCGTAATAGCGGGGGAGGGTTACAATGAGCAGTTCTTC. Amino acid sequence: CASSVIAGEGYNEQFF.

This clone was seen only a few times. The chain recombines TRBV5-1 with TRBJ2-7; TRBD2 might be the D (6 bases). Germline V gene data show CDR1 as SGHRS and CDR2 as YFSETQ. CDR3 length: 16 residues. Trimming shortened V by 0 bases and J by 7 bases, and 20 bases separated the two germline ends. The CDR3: CASSLVSGGPQWEQYF. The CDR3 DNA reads TGCGCCAGCAGCTTGGTTAGCGGCGGCCCGCAGTGGGAGCAGTACTTC. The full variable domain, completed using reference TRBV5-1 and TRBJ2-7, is KAGVTQTPRYLIKTRGQQVTLSCSPISGHRSVSWYQQTPGQGLQFLFEYFSETQRNKGNFPGRFSGRQFSNSRSEMNVSTLELGDSALYLCASSLVSGGPQWEQYFGPGTRLTVT.

CDR3 sequence (DNA): TGCAGCGTTGAGCCAACACCCGGGACAGGGTGGCGCAATGAGCAGTTCTTC. It encodes CSVEPTPGTGWRNEQFF. The chain has TRBV29-1 and TRBJ2-1, with 9 bases matching TRBD1. CDR1 and CDR2 from the germline V gene are SQVTM and ANQGSEA. After removal of 3 bases from V and 6 bases from J, the junction contained 15 bases not matched to a gene. The CDR3 covers 17 residues.

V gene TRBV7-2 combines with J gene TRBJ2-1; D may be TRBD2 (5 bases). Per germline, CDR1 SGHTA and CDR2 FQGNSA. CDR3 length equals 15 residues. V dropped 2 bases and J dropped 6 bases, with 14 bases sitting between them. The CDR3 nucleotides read TGTGCCAGCAGCTTAACTAGTTCGGGCGGCAATGAGCAGTTCTTC. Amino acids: CASSLTSSGGNEQFF.